One sample yielded the 20 T cell receptor beta chains listed below, sequenced in a study of metastatic and nonmetastatic thyroid tumors. TCRdb redid the clone calls on the PCR reads using MiXCR. The profile shows fewer than 7,000 clones, around 32% of them singletons. Among the patients, none had received any treatment before thyroid surgery. The sequencing sample was made of adjacent normal tissue. The source is a female donor with papillary thyroid cancer or a benign thyroid nodule (not recorded which). Some clones in this sample may be carry-over from other donors' samples.

A few counts support this clone. Here the CDR3 reads CASSLSSEGSWEQYF. CDR3 coding DNA: TGTGCCAGCAGTTTATCCTCCGAAGGGTCTTGGGAGCAGTACTTC. The chain has TRBV12-3 or TRBV12-4 and TRBJ2-7; D remains ambiguous. The ends were cut back, 2 bases at V and 7 bases at J, with 18 bases in the middle. The CDR3 totals 15 residues.

This clone ranks as medium-sized. CDR3 DNA sequence: TGTGCCACCAGCATTCGTCAGTGGACTGAAGCTTTCTTT. Translated: CATSIRQWTEAFF. This chain uses TRBV15 with TRBJ1-1; D remains unclear. Germline-derived CDR1 and CDR2 are LNHNV and YYDKDF (reference sequence). V shed 4 bases and J shed 5 bases, with 11 bases lying between them. The CDR3 sequence is 13 residues long. Filled out from reference TRBV15 and TRBJ1-1, the complete variable domain reads DAMVIQNPRYQVTQFGKPVTLSCSQTLNHNVMYWYQQKSSQAPKLLFHYYDKDFNNEADTPDNFQSRRPNTSFCFLDIRSPGLGDTAMYLCATSIRQWTEAFFGQGTRLTVV.

This clone was counted between two and nine times. This chain connects TRBV12-3 or TRBV12-4 to TRBJ2-1, with TRBD2 matching 11 bases. This CDR3 spans 15 amino acids. J was trimmed by 7 bases and V by 5 bases; bases with no gene match: 7. This CDR3 reads CASSISGRARNEQFF. Here the CDR3 DNA reads TGTGCCAGCAGTATTAGCGGGAGGGCCCGTAATGAGCAGTTCTTC.

This clone was seen a few times. The rearrangement joins TRBV5-1 to TRBJ2-7; D may be TRBD1 (6 bases). Deletions cut 3 bases from V and 7 bases from J, with 23 bases between. Germline-derived CDR1 and CDR2 are SGHRS and YFSETQ. CDR3 length: 16 amino acids. For the CDR3, the DNA is TGCGCCAGCAGCTCCAAGCCTGGGACATCCCTAGGGGAGCAGTACTTC. Encoded protein: CASSSKPGTSLGEQYF.

Regarding this clone: The final CDR3 position lacks the conserved phenylalanine or tryptophan, pointing to a likely read error. The limits of the CDR3 on the DNA are not certain, so only TCRdb's listed CDR3 is given. V is TRBV7-9 and J is TRBJ2-7; no DNA check was done on the table's D call, TRBD2. The germline V gene encodes CDR1 SEHNR and CDR2 FQNEAQ (reference sequence). The CDR3 comprises 9 residues, both ends counted. The CDR3 protein is CASSSRTSG.

The CDR3 region has the DNA TGCAGTGCTAGAGATTGGCACAGGGAATCCGGGTGGGGTCAGCCCCAGCATTTT. The encoded protein is CSARDWHRESGWGQPQHF. This chain connects TRBV20-1 to TRBJ1-5; D might be TRBD1 (6 bases). There are 18 residues in the CDR3. CDR1 and CDR2 from the germline V gene are DFQATT and SNEGSKA (reference sequence). Trimming stripped 0 bases from V and 6 bases from J, with 24 bases between.

The chain couples TRBV12-3 or TRBV12-4 to TRBJ1-2, with D tentatively TRBD1 (5 bases). The ends were cut back, 6 bases at V and 2 bases at J, with 13 bases in the middle. The CDR3 consists of 14 residues. DNA of the CDR3: TGTGCCAGCAGAATGGGACGAAACAACTATGGCTACACCTTC. This gives the protein CASRMGRNNYGYTF.

This chain connects TRBV2 to TRBJ1-1, with TRBD1 identical over 8 bases. This CDR3 is 15 amino acids long. V dropped 6 bases and J dropped 0; count of bases not matched to a gene: 6. Per germline, CDR1 SNHLY and CDR2 FYNNEI. The chain's CDR3 is CASSRQGALNTEAFF. The CDR3 bases are TGTGCCAGCAGCAGGCAGGGGGCCTTGAACACTGAAGCTTTCTTT.

The chain carries TRBV12-3 or TRBV12-4 and TRBJ2-7, with D possibly being TRBD2 (5 bases). Trimming stripped 5 bases from V and 6 bases from J, with 11 bases between. The CDR3 contains 12 residues. The CDR3 region has the DNA TGTGCCAGCAGTCCGGAGGTCGGCGAGCAGTACTTC. Translating it yields CASSPEVGEQYF.

In its sample, this clone was seen a few times. The J gene is TRBJ2-7, the V gene TRBV5-1, with TRBD2 matching 7 bases. With V trimmed by 0 bases and J by 6 bases, 3 bases remained unmatched. Germline CDR1 and CDR2: SGHRS and YFSETQ. The CDR3 consists of 13 residues. CDR3 region: CASSLDGRSEQYF. In DNA form, the CDR3 reads TGCGCCAGCAGCTTGGACGGGAGGAGCGAGCAGTACTTC.

In its sample, this clone was seen a few times. The chain employs TRBV6-6 and TRBJ1-2; tentative D call: TRBD1 (5 bases). There are 14 residues in the CDR3. Between the trimmed V and J ends, which lost 0 bases and 5 bases, there was a span of 10 bases. CDR1 is MNHNY and CDR2 is SVGAGI in the germline V gene (reference sequence). The CDR3 loop reads CASSYSGPNYGYTF. CDR3 nucleotides: TGTGCCAGCAGTTACTCGGGACCGAATTATGGCTACACCTTC.

V is TRBV20-1 and J is TRBJ2-7, with TRBD2 matching over 12 bases. Germline CDR1 reads DFQATT; CDR2 reads SNEGSKA (reference sequence). The length of the CDR3 is 14 residues. V dropped 2 bases and J dropped 7; count of bases not matched to a gene: 6. As DNA, the CDR3 is TGCAGTGCTAGAACGGCTAGCGGGAGGGGGGAGCAGTACTTC. Protein product: CSARTASGRGEQYF.

The DNA for the CDR3 is TGTGCCAGCAGCTTGGCCCTTGGGGACAACTCCTACGAGCAGTACTTC. The encoded protein is CASSLALGDNSYEQYF. V and J are TRBV5-5 and TRBJ2-7; tentatively, D is TRBD1 (6 bases). The ends were cut back, 0 bases at V and 0 bases at J, with 13 bases in the middle. Germline-derived CDR1 and CDR2 are SGHKS and YYEKEE (reference sequence). The CDR3 loop spans 16 amino acids.

This clone was counted a few times. The V and J genes are TRBV6-5 and TRBJ1-6; no reliable D call. The CDR3 sequence is 13 residues long. The germline V gene encodes CDR1 MNHEY and CDR2 SVGAGI. V was shortened by 4 bases and J by 6 bases, with 7 bases between the two germline ends. The CDR3 sequence is CASSWASNSPLHF. For the CDR3, the DNA is TGTGCCAGCAGTTGGGCTTCTAATTCACCCCTCCACTTT.

V is TRBV2 and J is TRBJ1-1, with TRBD1 matching over 7 bases. Germline assignment: CDR1 SNHLY and CDR2 FYNNEI. With V trimmed by 6 bases and J by 0 bases, 1 base remained unmatched. The CDR3 spans 13 residues. Here the CDR3 reads CASRGQMNTEAFF. Written as DNA, the CDR3 is TGTGCCAGCAGGGGACAGATGAACACTGAAGCTTTCTTT. The whole variable domain, remainder taken from reference TRBV2 and TRBJ1-1, is EPEVTQTPSHQVTQMGQEVILRCVPISNHLYFYWYRQILGQKVEFLVSFYNNEISEKSEIFDDQFSVERPDGSNFTLKIRSTKLEDSAMYFCASRGQMNTEAFFGQGTRLTVV.

This clone appeared a single time. One end of the junction varies from germline; a read error may be responsible. The chain links TRBV19 to TRBJ2-5, with 15 bases matching TRBD2. The CDR3 consists of 15 residues. Looked up from germline, CDR1 is LNHDA and CDR2 is SQIVND (reference sequence). The CDR3, as DNA: TGTGCCAGTAGTATAGGGACTAGCGGGGGGGTGGATCGATTCTTC. It specifies CASSIGTSGGVDRFF.

The chain couples TRBV5-1 to TRBJ2-3, with 8 bases fitting TRBD2. Germline CDR1 reads SGHRS; CDR2 reads YFSETQ. This CDR3 has 15 amino acids. Trimming took 0 bases from V and 5 from J; bases not matched to a gene: 5. The CDR3 DNA sequence: TGCGCCAGCAGCTTGGAGCGGGGGTGGGGAGATACGCAGTATTTT. It codes for CASSLERGWGDTQYF.

The gene calls are TRBV11-2 and TRBJ2-7; a possible D gene is TRBD1 (7 bases). The CDR3 has 18 amino acids. Germline V gene data show CDR1 as SGHAT and CDR2 as FQNNGV. V lost 4 bases and J 4 bases, leaving 26 bases between the germline ends. CDR3 bases: TGTGCCAGCAGCTCCCAGGAGGCTGAGGCGGGACAGCTTTACGAGCAGTACTTC. Translating it yields CASSSQEAEAGQLYEQYF.

This chain connects TRBV6-1 to TRBJ2-2, with D uncertain. The CDR3 has 10 amino acids. Germline CDR1 MNHNS, CDR2 SASEGT. The V and J ends lost 10 bases and 6 bases respectively, with 6 bases between them. For the CDR3, the DNA is TGTGCCACCGGCGCCGGGGAGCTGTTTTTT. Protein: CATGAGELFF.

In regard to this clone: The same CDR3 is also encoded by other DNA sequences in this sample. V usage is TRBV11-3 and J usage is TRBJ2-7; 7 nucleotides agree with TRBD2. The V gene's germline CDR1 is SGHNT and CDR2 YENEEA. The CDR3 has 15 residues. J was trimmed by 0 bases and V by 5 bases; bases with no gene match: 7. The CDR3 bases are TGTGCCAGCAGCCCACAACTAGCGCGCTCCTACGAGCAGTACTTC. It codes for CASSPQLARSYEQYF.